Listed here are 22 T cell receptor beta chains from one sample, sequenced in a study of beta chain features in type 1 diabetes. These TCRs' antigens remain unknown. Expressed TCRB transcripts were sequenced because the isolated RNA had all been reverse transcribed beforehand. The protocol was immunoSEQ multiplex PCR, while the TCRdb copy is restricted to in-frame clones and leaves out a portion. The sample carries fewer than 300,000 clones, under 13% recorded once. Notes on the study in general: TCRB CDR3s from Type 1 diabetes patients were moderately but significantly shorter in all four CD4+ subsets.

Sequencing was performed on naive CD4+ T cells from blood. The source of these receptors is a young man with type 1 diabetes.

The rearrangement joins TRBV4-1 to TRBJ2-5, with TRBD2 identical over 10 bases. The CDR3 has 17 residues. Unmatched junction bases numbered 11, after V lost 5 bases and J lost 2 bases. Per germline, CDR1 MGHRA and CDR2 YSYEKL. CDR3 residues: CASSEGASGGPQETQYF. Here the CDR3 DNA reads TGCGCCAGCAGCGAGGGAGCTAGCGGGGGACCTCAAGAGACCCAGTACTTC.

The rearrangement joins TRBV9 to TRBJ2-3; D is possibly TRBD1 (7 bases). Germline lookup yields CDR1 SGDLS and CDR2 YYNGEE. The CDR3 loop spans 15 amino acids. V was shortened by 2 bases and J by 3 bases, with 13 bases between the two germline ends. The CDR3 coding sequence is TGTGCCAGCAGCGTCCTACAGGGGAGGACAGATACGCAGTATTTT. Encoded protein: CASSVLQGRTDTQYF.

This clone was seen a few times. This chain links TRBV5-4 with TRBJ2-7; 8 nucleotides agree with TRBD1. Trimming removed 5 bases from V and 1 base from J; junction bases left unmatched: 5. CDR1 is SGHNT, CDR2 YYREEE, per germline (reference sequence). The CDR3 has 14 amino acids. CDR3 loop: CASSPGDRSYEQYF. In nucleotides, the CDR3 is TGTGCCAGCAGTCCCGGGGACAGGTCCTACGAGCAGTACTTC. Looking up the rest from reference TRBV5-4 and TRBJ2-7 gives the full variable domain: ETGVTQSPTHLIKTRGQQVTLRCSSQSGHNTVSWYQQALGQGPQFIFQYYREEENGRGNFPPRFSGLQFPNYSSELNVNALELDDSALYLCASSPGDRSYEQYFGPGTRLTVT.

The table lists this clone with a few counts. The V gene is TRBV29-1, the J gene TRBJ2-1; D perhaps matches TRBD2 (5 bases). The CDR3 is made up of 11 amino acids. Trimming cost V 6 bases and J 7 bases, with 10 bases left between them. CDR1 and CDR2 from the germline V gene are SQVTM and ANQGSEA. The CDR3 DNA reads TGCAGCGTCGCGCGGGTTAATGAGCAGTTCTTC. This codes for CSVARVNEQFF.

The chain links TRBV7-9 to TRBJ2-5; 7 bases are shared with TRBD1. The CDR3 totals 14 residues. V lost 5 bases and J lost 3; bases outside the gene matches: 6. Germline values: CDR1 SEHNR, CDR2 FQNEAQ (reference sequence). The DNA for the CDR3 is TGTGCCAGCAGCGCGAGAACAGGGGAAGAGACCCAGTACTTC. It is translated as CASSARTGEETQYF.

In nucleotides, the CDR3 is TGTGCCAGCACCCCAATCTCTGGAAACACCATATATTTT. Amino acids: CASTPISGNTIYF. The chain has TRBV11-2 and TRBJ1-3; the D is unclear. Deletions cut 7 bases from V and 0 bases from J, with 7 bases between. This CDR3 is 13 amino acids long. In germline, CDR1 is SGHAT, CDR2 FQNNGV.

CDR3 in amino acids: CASSLTDEGTEAFF. The CDR3 DNA sequence: TGTGCCAGCAGCCTTACTGATGAAGGGACAGAAGCTTTCTTT. The chain couples TRBV7-9 to TRBJ1-1, with D perhaps TRBD1 (6 bases). Germline CDR1 is SEHNR and CDR2 is FQNEAQ (reference sequence). This CDR3 spans 14 amino acids. Trimming removed 5 bases at V and 8 bases at J, with 18 bases between.

The table lists this clone with a few counts. The chain joins TRBV18 to TRBJ2-7; D not resolved. CDR1 is KGHSH, CDR2 LQKENI, per germline. The CDR3 has 15 residues. V was clipped by 0 bases and J by 7 bases, with 16 bases between them. CDR3 amino acids: CASSPPLGTGREQYF. CDR3 sequence (DNA): TGTGCCAGCTCACCACCGTTGGGTACGGGTCGGGAGCAGTACTTC.

The chain has TRBV29-1 and TRBJ2-2; unclear D gene. Trimming removed 4 bases at V and 3 bases at J, with 3 bases between. This CDR3 spans 11 amino acids. Germline loops: CDR1 SQVTM, CDR2 ANQGSEA. CDR3 loop: CSVADTGELFF. CDR3 DNA sequence: TGCAGCGTTGCTGACACCGGGGAGCTGTTTTTT.

The rearrangement links TRBV7-3 to TRBJ2-1; TRBD1 matches 8 bases. V lost 5 bases to trimming and J lost 9 bases; unmatched junction nucleotides: 0. The CDR3 runs 11 residues. Germline lookup yields CDR1 SGHTA and CDR2 FQGTGA. Here the CDR3 reads CASSQGAEQFF. The CDR3 DNA sequence: TGTGCCAGCAGCCAGGGGGCTGAGCAGTTCTTC. Based on the CDR3 plus reference TRBV7-3 and TRBJ2-1, the full variable domain is GAGVSQTPSNKVTEKGKYVELRCDPISGHTALYWYRQSLGQGPEFLIYFQGTGAADDSGLPNDRFFAVRPEGSVSTLKIQRTERGDSAVYLCASSQGAEQFFGPGTRLTVL.

This clone appeared a few times. The J gene is TRBJ1-2, the V gene TRBV5-1, with a tentative D call TRBD1 (5 bases). CDR1 SGHRS and CDR2 YFSETQ come from the germline V gene. With 4 bases removed from V and 6 bases from J, the gap between germline ends came to 16 bases. The CDR3 has 14 residues. DNA for the CDR3: TGCGCCAGCAGCACCCGGGACGGAGGGGATGGCTACACCTTC. This translates into CASSTRDGGDGYTF.

This chain joins TRBV4-3 and TRBJ2-7; D gene unclear. The CDR3 runs 14 residues. Trimming took 0 bases from V and 0 from J, leaving 6 bases between them. The germline gives CDR1 LGHNA, CDR2 YSLEER. CDR3 sequence (DNA): TGCGCCAGCAGCCAAGAGGCCAGCTCCTACGAGCAGTACTTC. Translated: CASSQEASSYEQYF.

This clone showed up just a few times. This chain joins TRBV5-4 and TRBJ2-7, with D perhaps TRBD2 (6 bases). V dropped 3 bases and J dropped 2 bases, with 15 bases sitting between them. The CDR3 length is 15 residues. CDR1 SGHNT and CDR2 YYREEE come from the germline V gene (reference sequence). CDR3 bases: TGTGCCAGCAGCTCGGGGACCTCGGGGGCCTACGAGCAGTACTTC. It specifies CASSSGTSGAYEQYF.

This chain joins TRBV7-6 and TRBJ2-7; possible D gene TRBD2, 6 bases. The CDR3 has 15 residues. The germline V gene has CDR1 SGHVS and CDR2 FNYEAQ. Trimming shortened V by 7 bases and J by 2 bases, and 18 bases separated the two germline ends. CDR3 protein: CASTLGAGQTYEQYF. The CDR3 DNA is TGTGCCAGCACCCTAGGGGCGGGGCAGACCTACGAGCAGTACTTC.

In its sample, this clone was seen a few times. For the CDR3, the DNA is TGCGCCAGCGGTTCCGGGACAGAGAACACCGGGGAGCTGTTTTTT. It translates to CASGSGTENTGELFF. The chain is built from TRBV23-1 and TRBJ2-2; 7 bases align to TRBD1. TRBV23-1 is assigned to the ORF class and has an uncertain function. The CDR3 covers 15 residues. With 8 bases clipped from V and 1 base from J, the junction kept 7 bases outside the gene matches.

This chain joins TRBV30 and TRBJ2-1; 11 bases align to TRBD2. The CDR3 consists of 15 residues. Germline V gene data show CDR1 as GTSNPN and CDR2 as SVGIG (reference sequence). J was trimmed by 4 bases and V by 4 bases; bases with no gene match: 6. The CDR3 spells CAWNSASGGYNEQFF. The CDR3 DNA follows: TGTGCCTGGAACTCTGCTAGCGGGGGGTACAATGAGCAGTTCTTC.

This clone has a handful of counts. V gene TRBV7-9 combines with J gene TRBJ2-1, with a possible D match to TRBD1 (6 bases). The V gene lost 2 bases and the J gene lost 9 bases, with 14 bases spanning the gap. The CDR3 is 14 amino acids. Germline CDR1 and CDR2: SEHNR and FQNEAQ (reference sequence). CDR3 amino acids: CASSLWPGDLEQFF. CDR3 in DNA: TGTGCCAGCAGCTTATGGCCAGGGGACCTTGAGCAGTTCTTC.

CDR3 in amino acids: CASSLRTGLRETQYF. CDR3 in DNA: TGTGCCAGCAGCCTACGGACAGGGTTACGGGAGACCCAGTACTTC. This rearrangement joins TRBV7-8 to TRBJ2-5; 8 bases fit TRBD1. Germline CDR1 SGHVS, CDR2 FQNEAQ. J was trimmed by 5 bases and V by 5 bases; bases with no gene match: 10. The CDR3 runs to 15 residues.

This chain uses TRBV18 with TRBJ1-2; 7 bases are shared with TRBD1. The CDR3 covers 13 residues. CDR1 is KGHSH, CDR2 LQKENI, per germline. The V and J ends lost 0 bases and 7 bases, in that order; junction bases with no gene match: 2. CDR3 sequence: CASSPPGQFGYTF. The CDR3, as DNA: TGTGCCAGCTCACCACCGGGACAGTTTGGCTACACCTTC. Full variable domain (remainder filled in from reference TRBV18 and TRBJ1-2): NAGVMQNPRHLVRRRGQEARLRCSPMKGHSHVYWYRQLPEEGLKFMVYLQKENIIDESGMPKERFSAEFPKEGPSILRIQQVVRGDSAAYFCASSPPGQFGYTFGSGTRLTVV.

This clone appeared once. CDR3 nucleotides: TGTGCCAGCAGCTTCGGACGGGAAGCTAACTATGGCTACACCTTC. Translating gives CASSFGREANYGYTF. The chain has TRBV7-8 and TRBJ1-2; D is unresolved. Trimming removed 3 bases from V and 0 bases from J, with 11 bases in between. This CDR3 is 15 amino acids long. Germline CDR1 and CDR2: SGHVS and FQNEAQ.

The rearrangement links TRBV30 to TRBJ1-5, with 9 bases that match TRBD1. The length of the CDR3 is 16 residues. Losses at the gene ends were 5 bases for V and 0 bases for J; bases not matched to a gene: 8. Germline V CDR1 and CDR2: GTSNPN, SVGIG (reference sequence). CDR3 sequence reads: CAWGTGGWYSNQPQHF. The CDR3, as DNA: TGTGCCTGGGGTACAGGGGGCTGGTATAGCAATCAGCCCCAGCATTTT. Together with reference TRBV30 and TRBJ1-5, the CDR3 gives the full variable domain: SQTIHQWPATLVQPVGSPLSLECTVEGTSNPNLYWYRQAAGRGLQLLFYSVGIGQISSEVPQNLSASRPQDRQFILSSKKLLLSDSGFYLCAWGTGGWYSNQPQHFGDGTRLSIL.

This clone was picked up a small number of times. The rearrangement links TRBV25-1 to TRBJ2-5; no clear D. Looked up from germline, CDR1 is MGHDK and CDR2 is SYGVNS. Trimming took off 4 bases at V and 7 bases at J, with 7 bases between the two ends. The CDR3 is 11 amino acids. CDR3 amino acids: CASSGVRTQYF. The CDR3 DNA follows: TGTGCCAGCAGTGGTGTTAGGACCCAGTACTTC.